Listed below are T cell receptor beta chains from one sample, sequenced in a study of blood T cell repertoires in COVID-19. Some clones are missing from TCRdb's copy, which holds only in-frame ones; the method was immunoSEQ multiplex PCR. The sample holds around 60,000 clones, approximately 80% seen once. What was sequenced was peripheral blood. The receptors originated from an elderly man with active or convalescent COVID-19. Each CDR3 is given without its conserved first and last residue. The D gene is left open where the match is weak. Size is omitted from some rows. Given values are once, few, many or a class for expanded clones.

clone_size d_call j_call v_call cdr3_aa
. TRBD1 TRBJ2-5 TRBV7-3 ASSVTGGETQY
. . TRBJ2-1 TRBV30 AWAVFSYNEQF
. TRBD2 TRBJ2-7 TRBV6-5 ASRDSGTSTKRLY
. TRBD1 TRBJ2-2 TRBV6-1 ASSEPGQGTGELF
. TRBD1 TRBJ2-7 TRBV7-6 ASSSLPGQGSYEQY
few . TRBJ2-7 TRBV19 ASSINVGDYEQY
once . TRBJ2-2 TRBV18 ASSPASRRGTGELF
. TRBD2 TRBJ2-1 TRBV4-1 ASSQVGLAGVGSYNEQF
. TRBD2 TRBJ2-3 TRBV18 ASSPLADSTDTQY
. . TRBJ1-1 TRBV28 ASTITAGRTEAF
once . TRBJ1-6 TRBV12-2 ASRPDSPLH
once . TRBJ2-7 TRBV3-1/TRBV3-2 ASSQGSVSYEQY
. TRBD2 TRBJ2-3 TRBV29-1 SPRTSGPLGTQY
few . TRBJ1-5 TRBV24-1 ATRGAPGQPQH
hyperexpanded TRBD1 TRBJ1-2 TRBV5-6 ASSLIGTVNGYT
. TRBD2 TRBJ2-1 TRBV7-3 ASSSSGRAINEQF
. . TRBJ1-5 TRBV18 ASSPIQGNQPQH
. . TRBJ2-3 TRBV20-1 SASRRVGTDTQY
. . TRBJ1-3 TRBV6-5 ASKTGTKGNTIY
. . TRBJ2-2 TRBV7-9 ASSLSGSGELF
. TRBD2 TRBJ2-1 TRBV24-1 ATSQTTSGGSGEQF
. TRBD1 TRBJ2-5 TRBV15 ATSREDRGTETQY
. . TRBJ2-5 TRBV20-1 SASRVSVMRETQY
. . TRBJ2-5 TRBV2 ASSPGVPETQY
. . TRBJ2-2 TRBV5-6 ASSLGRRVRTGELF
. TRBD1 TRBJ2-5 TRBV18 ASSPGTGLQETQY
few TRBD1 TRBJ1-3 TRBV3-1/TRBV3-2 ASSQVGRGRGNTIY
. . TRBJ2-7 TRBV29-1 SVEKQGGNEQY